These 16 T cell receptor beta chains originate from one sample sequenced in a study of blood T cell repertoires in COVID-19. The data were produced by immunoSEQ multiplex PCR, yet TCRdb's version contains in-frame clones alone and is incomplete. Of 150,000 to 200,000 clones listed, about 80% are singletons. The sequencing input was peripheral blood. These TCRs come from a woman older than 75 with acute or convalescent COVID-19.

The chain recombines TRBV5-4 with TRBJ2-7; the match to TRBD1 covers 10 bases. The CDR3 loop spans 15 amino acids. Germline V CDR1 and CDR2: SGHNT, YYREEE (reference sequence). J lost 4 bases, V lost 3 bases, and 7 bases had no gene match. The CDR3 nucleotides are TGTGCCAGCAGCTATGCCGGGGACAGGGGTTACGAGCAGTACTTC. Its translation is CASSYAGDRGYEQYF.

The rearrangement uses TRBV5-8 and TRBJ2-5; the D gene is possibly TRBD2 (6 bases). The CDR3 spans 17 residues. V lost 0 bases, J lost 1 base, and 16 bases lay in between. Germline-derived CDR1 and CDR2 are SGHTS and YDEGEE. CDR3 protein: CASSLGHLALAQETQYF. The DNA of the CDR3 is TGTGCCAGCAGCTTGGGACATCTAGCGTTGGCCCAAGAGACCCAGTACTTC.

The chain has TRBV5-5 and TRBJ2-7; 7 bases are a match to TRBD1. V shed 4 bases and J 4 bases; nucleotides not matched to a gene: 14. Germline V gene lookup returns CDR1 SGHKS and CDR2 YYEKEE (reference sequence). The CDR3 is 16 amino acids. The CDR3 DNA follows: TGTGCCAGCAGCAAGGGGACAGTTGGACGGAGATACGAGCAGTACTTC. It codes for CASSKGTVGRRYEQYF.

This clone appeared once. The V gene is TRBV10-3, the J gene TRBJ1-2; 8 nucleotides align to TRBD1. J gave up 6 bases and V 0 bases, and 6 bases lay outside the gene matches. Germline V gene sequence: CDR1 ENHRY, CDR2 SYGVKD. This CDR3 contains 15 residues. CDR3 DNA sequence: TGTGCCATCAGTGAGTCGAGGGCAGGGGGCAATGGCTACACCTTC. Amino acid sequence: CAISESRAGGNGYTF.

J is TRBJ1-5 and V is TRBV6-2 or TRBV6-3; TRBD1 matches at 11 bases. The CDR3 runs to 21 residues. Trimming removed 0 bases from V and 4 bases from J; junction bases left unmatched: 17. CDR1 and CDR2 (germline): MNHEY, SVGEGT. DNA of the CDR3: TGTGCCAGCAGTTACTCGAGACGGGGGTCGTACGGGACAGGGGGTAATCAGCCCCAGCATTTT. Protein sequence: CASSYSRRGSYGTGGNQPQHF.

This sequence joins TRBV9 and TRBJ1-3, with 7 bases fitting TRBD1. CDR1 is SGDLS and CDR2 is YYNGEE in the germline V gene. After removal of 2 bases from V and 2 bases from J, the junction contained 1 base not matched to a gene. The CDR3 loop spans 14 amino acids. The CDR3 spells CASSVRGAGNTIYF. DNA of the CDR3: TGTGCCAGCAGCGTCAGGGGGGCTGGAAACACCATATATTTT.

The chain carries TRBV29-1 and TRBJ2-2, with D unresolved. This CDR3 is 13 amino acids long. The V gene's germline CDR1 is SQVTM and CDR2 ANQGSEA. The ends were cut back, 3 bases at V and 2 bases at J, with 7 bases in the middle. CDR3 DNA: TGCAGCGTTGACAGGTCAAACACCGGGGAGCTGTTTTTT. Amino acids: CSVDRSNTGELFF.

This clone has just a few counts. The genes are TRBV5-1 and TRBJ2-7, with 9 bases lining up with TRBD1. The CDR3 loop spans 14 amino acids. With V trimmed by 4 bases and J by 5 bases, 7 bases remained unmatched. Germline values: CDR1 SGHRS, CDR2 YFSETQ. CDR3: CASSAGQGLHEQYF. For the CDR3, the DNA is TGCGCCAGCAGCGCGGGACAGGGACTCCACGAGCAGTACTTC.

The chain uses TRBV3-1 (or the pseudogene TRBV3-2) and TRBJ1-1; 7 nucleotides match TRBD1. This CDR3 has 12 residues. Germline CDR1 LGHDT, CDR2 YNNKEL (reference sequence). V lost 4 bases and J lost 5; bases outside the gene matches: 1. This chain's CDR3 is CASSPTGTEAFF. The DNA of the CDR3 is TGTGCCAGCAGCCCGACAGGGACTGAAGCTTTCTTT.

This chain's CDR3 is CASSHRNSNQPQHF. Written as DNA, the CDR3 is TGTGCCAGCAGCCACAGGAATAGCAATCAGCCCCAGCATTTT. This chain uses TRBV2 with TRBJ1-5; D perhaps matches TRBD1 (5 bases). The CDR3 length is 14 residues. CDR1 is SNHLY and CDR2 is FYNNEI in the germline V gene. Trimming cost V 6 bases and J 0 bases, with 9 bases left between them.

The chain combines TRBV11-2 with TRBJ1-1; TRBD1 is a possible D gene (6 bases). Germline V gives CDR1 SGHAT, CDR2 FQNNGV. V was pared by 2 bases and J by 7 bases, with 8 bases between. The CDR3 runs to 12 residues. CDR3 nucleotides: TGTGCCAGCAGCTTACAGGGGATTGAAGCTTTCTTT. Protein sequence: CASSLQGIEAFF.

This clone has more than one count but fewer than ten. The chain couples TRBV19 to TRBJ1-4; tentative D call: TRBD1 (6 bases). CDR1 and CDR2 from the germline V gene are LNHDA and SQIVND (reference sequence). The CDR3 loop spans 12 amino acids. Trimming stripped 6 bases from V and 8 bases from J, with 10 bases between. The CDR3 DNA follows: TGTGCCAGTAGGACAGGCGGCGAAAAACTGTTTTTT. Residues: CASRTGGEKLFF.

The chain couples TRBV6-2 or TRBV6-3 to TRBJ2-7, with D tentatively TRBD2 (5 bases). From germline, CDR1 is MNHEY and CDR2 SVGEGT. CDR3 length equals 12 residues. Between the trimmed V and J ends, which lost 5 bases and 4 bases, there was a span of 9 bases. The CDR3 DNA reads as TGTGCCAGCAGTAGTGGGAGATACGAGCAGTACTTC. This encodes CASSSGRYEQYF.

This rearrangement joins TRBV19 to TRBJ2-4; D unclear. V was pared by 10 bases and J by 2 bases, with 15 bases between. This CDR3 is built from 14 residues. The germline CDR1 and CDR2 sequences are LNHDA and SQIVND (reference sequence). CDR3 sequence: CATSINLSKNIQYF. The CDR3 DNA reads as TGTGCCACCTCCATTAACCTATCCAAAAACATTCAGTACTTC.

This clone was detected once. The V gene is TRBV3-1 (or the pseudogene TRBV3-2), the J gene TRBJ1-6; D is unclear. CDR3 length equals 16 residues. Germline CDR1 and CDR2: LGHDT and YNNKEL (reference sequence). The V gene lost 3 bases and the J gene lost 8 bases, with 17 bases spanning the gap. In DNA form, the CDR3 reads TGTGCCAGCAGCCAGCGGGCCTCGTTGAGGGATTCACCCCTCCACTTT. It specifies CASSQRASLRDSPLHF.

V and J are TRBV6-6 and TRBJ2-2; the match to TRBD1 covers 8 bases. This CDR3 has 14 residues. From germline, CDR1 is MNHNY and CDR2 SVGAGI (reference sequence). The J segment lost 4 bases and the V segment lost 7 bases, leaving 5 bases of the junction unmatched. CDR3: CASTQDRATGELFF. CDR3 nucleotide sequence: TGTGCCAGCACCCAGGACAGGGCCACCGGGGAGCTGTTTTTT.